Listed here are 26 T cell receptor beta chains from one sample, sequenced in a study of tumor-infiltrating lymphocytes in primary liver carcinoma. A primer matching the constant region was used to make TCR beta cDNA from approximately 520 ng of total RNA. Slightly modified ARM-PCR served as the procedure for the TCR beta libraries. These libraries came from three rounds of nested multiplex PCR. For approximately 11 cycles apiece, the opening two PCR rounds ran with TRBV1-TRBV30 forward primers and a C-beta reverse primer. MiXCR was run by TCRdb on the multiplex PCR reads, yielding one entry per CDR3 protein. Of fewer than 80,000 distinct CDR3 sequences listed, about 75% were seen once; the top ten hold around 24%. DNA and RNA were both co-extracted from about 19-30 mg of bulk tissue that had not been sorted. Sequenced material: tumor-adjacent normal liver tissue. These TCRs come from a middle-aged man with primary liver carcinoma and hepatitis B virus infection.

This rearrangement joins TRBV20-1 to TRBJ1-6, with unresolved D. Looked up from germline, CDR1 is DFQATT and CDR2 is SNEGSKA (reference sequence). With 3 bases removed from V and 7 bases from J, the gap between germline ends came to 13 bases. This CDR3 is 14 amino acids long. The CDR3 DNA follows: TGCAGTGCTAGTATGGTTTCTCAGAATTCACCCCTCCACTTT. Translated, it gives CSASMVSQNSPLHF.

Notes on this clonotype: Because the CDR3 is missing its conserved closing phenylalanine or tryptophan, this is likely a read error. Because the CDR3's place on the DNA is in doubt, the DNA is left out and the CDR3 is given as listed by TCRdb. J is TRBJ2-7 and V is TRBV10-2. The CDR3 is 12 amino acids long, termini counted. CDR1 and CDR2 from the germline V gene are WSHSY and SAAADI. CDR3 sequence: CASGHYPDEEYS.

The V and J genes are TRBV12-3 or TRBV12-4 and TRBJ1-1; D is ambiguous. The CDR3 has 13 residues. The V gene lost 8 bases and the J gene lost 1 base, with 11 bases spanning the gap. The chain's CDR3 is CASATTENTEAFF. CDR3 DNA: TGTGCCAGCGCCACGACGGAGAACACTGAAGCTTTCTTT.

The V gene is TRBV4-2, the J gene TRBJ2-1; TRBD2 might be the D (6 bases). Per the germline V gene, CDR1 is LGHNA and CDR2 is YNFKEQ. CDR3 length: 15 amino acids. The CDR3 sequence is CVCSQDWTTGGEQFF. The CDR3 DNA follows: TGTGTCTGCAGCCAAGATTGGACTACCGGCGGTGAGCAGTTCTTC.

Comments on this clonotype: Just one base apart from a much larger clone, this may be a read error. This chain joins TRBV6-5 and TRBJ2-1; D possibly uses TRBD1 or TRBD2 (5 bases each). The germline V gene encodes CDR1 MNHEY and CDR2 SVGAGI. This CDR3 has 16 residues. CDR3 bases: TGTGCCAGCAGTCTGGGGACCAGCGGCTCCTACAATGAGCAGTCCTTC. Translation: CASSLGTSGSYNEQSF.

The V gene is TRBV29-1, the J gene TRBJ2-5, with D perhaps assigned TRBD1 or TRBD2 (5 bases each). The CDR3 contains 13 residues. V shed 8 bases and J shed 5 bases, with 18 bases lying between them. CDR1 is SQVTM, CDR2 ANQGSEA, per germline. CDR3 loop: CSPAMGVGETQYF. CDR3 DNA sequence: TGCAGCCCTGCGATGGGGGTTGGGGAGACCCAGTACTTC.

Regarding this clonotype: The germline gene is not matched at one end of the junction; a read error may be the cause. The rearrangement links TRBV12-3 or TRBV12-4 to TRBJ2-1; 8 bases map to TRBD2. The CDR3 extends over 16 amino acids. Here the CDR3 reads CASSLGSGNKVGEQFF. DNA for the CDR3: TGTGCCAGCAGTTTAGGTAGCGGGAATAAGGTGGGTGAGCAATTCTTC.

About this clonotype itself: Without the conserved terminal phenylalanine or tryptophan, this CDR3 likely stems from a read error. The genes are TRBV5-1 and TRBJ2-7; D gene uncertain. The CDR3 is 13 amino acids. Germline values: CDR1 SGHRS, CDR2 YFSETQ. The CDR3: CASSLGAFYEQYL. The CDR3 region has the DNA TGTGCCAGCAGCTTGGGTGCGTTTTATGAGCAGTACTTA.

This clonotype was counted ten times or more. The V and J genes are TRBV6-5 and TRBJ2-5, with D perhaps TRBD1 (5 bases). CDR1 is MNHEY, CDR2 SVGAGI, per germline. CDR3 size: 14 residues. Trimming took 6 bases from V and 7 from J, leaving 18 bases between them. CDR3 nucleotides: TGTGCCAGCAGCCCGCAGGGTCAGCAGGCGACCCAGTACTTC. It is translated as CASSPQGQQATQYF.

As for this clonotype: Mismatch with germline at one junction end may stem from a read error. The chain couples TRBV29-1 to TRBJ2-1, with TRBD2 identical over 7 bases. CDR3 length: 14 residues. Germline CDR1 SQVTM, CDR2 ANQGSEA. The CDR3 spells CSGRGSGTYNEQLF. In DNA, the CDR3 is TGCAGCGGGCGGGGGAGCGGCACCTACAATGAGCAGTTATTC.

The J gene is TRBJ2-2, the V gene TRBV6-6; 14 bases line up with TRBD2. Per germline, CDR1 MNHNY and CDR2 SVGAGI (reference sequence). CDR3 length: 20 amino acids. The V segment lost 2 bases and the J segment 9 bases; nucleotides outside the gene matches: 17. This CDR3 is CASSYMGTGLAGAKSRELFF. The CDR3 DNA reads as TGTGCCAGCAGTTACATGGGAACGGGACTAGCGGGAGCTAAGTCCAGGGAGCTGTTTTTT.

To note about this clonotype: Relative to the germline gene, one junction end is altered; a read error may explain this. The CDR3 nucleotides are TGTGCCAGCAGCCAAGAAGGGACAGGGGGTCAGGACACCGAAGCTTCCTTT. Amino acid sequence: CASSQEGTGGQDTEASF. The J gene is TRBJ1-1, the V gene TRBV14, with TRBD1 identical over 11 bases. Germline values: CDR1 SGHDN, CDR2 FVKESK. CDR3 size: 17 residues.

The table lists this clonotype with a count of one. One end of the junction varies from germline; a read error may be responsible. The J gene is TRBJ2-1, the V gene TRBV5-5, with D hard to call. This CDR3 comprises 15 residues. CDR1 is SGHKS, CDR2 YYEKEE, per germline (reference sequence). The CDR3 loop reads CANSLVPGRYNKLFF. The CDR3 DNA reads TGTGCCAACAGCTTGGTTCCCGGACGGTACAATAAGCTGTTCTTC.

In regard to this clonotype: An end of the junction differs from the germline gene, which may be a read error. The V and J genes are TRBV11-2 and TRBJ2-3, with a tentative D call TRBD1 (6 bases). The CDR3 has 15 residues. Germline assignment: CDR1 SGHAT and CDR2 FQNNGV. The CDR3 sequence: CASCILTGATETQYF. For the CDR3, the DNA is TGTGCCAGCTGCATACTGACAGGAGCGACAGAAACGCAGTATTTT.

On this clonotype: One junction end does not reproduce the germline sequence, and a read error may be involved. The rearrangement uses TRBV11-1 and TRBJ1-5; D perhaps matches TRBD1 (6 bases). CDR1 and CDR2 from the germline V gene are SGHAT and FQDESV (reference sequence). The CDR3 consists of 18 residues. CDR3 sequence reads: CASSHDHEEGDKDQPQHF. CDR3 bases: TGTGCTAGCAGCCATGATCATGAAGAGGGGGATAAGGATCAGCCCCAGCATTTT.

Many counts were recorded for this clonotype. This chain joins TRBV4-2 and TRBJ2-3; 8 bases match TRBD2. The V segment lost 0 bases and the J segment 6 bases; nucleotides outside the gene matches: 8. The CDR3 is made up of 16 amino acids. CDR1 is LGHNA, CDR2 YNFKEQ, per germline. The CDR3 DNA is TGTGCCAGCAGCCAAGACCGAGCGGGAGTAAGGGATACGCAGTATTTT. Its protein product is CASSQDRAGVRDTQYF.

This clonotype was picked up a small number of times. The V call is TRBV7-3, the J call TRBJ2-1; D unresolved. V was pared by 5 bases and J by 0 bases, with 11 bases between. This CDR3 has 15 residues. The V gene's germline CDR1 is SGHTA and CDR2 FQGTGA. The CDR3 spells CASSPSASSYNEQFF. The CDR3 region has the DNA TGTGCCAGCAGCCCCAGCGCGAGCTCCTACAATGAGCAGTTCTTC.

For this clonotype: An end of the junction does not agree with germline; a read error may underlie this. The CDR3 coding sequence is TGTGCCAGCAGCTTTTGGGACCCCCCTGGAAAGACCATATATTTT. Translation gives CASSFWDPPGKTIYF. The J gene is TRBJ1-3, the V gene TRBV7-9, with D maybe TRBD1 (5 bases). Per the germline V gene, CDR1 is SEHNR and CDR2 is FQNEAQ (reference sequence). The CDR3 totals 15 residues. The whole variable domain, filled in from reference TRBV7-9 and TRBJ1-3, reads DTGVSQNPRHKITKRGQNVTFRCDPISEHNRLYWYRQTLGQGPEFLTYFQNEAQLEKSRLLSDRFSAERPKGSFSTLEIQRTEQGDSAMYLCASSFWDPPGKTIYFGEGSWLTVV.

Points on this clonotype: A read error may be the cause here, since a much bigger clone is one base away. V gene TRBV7-9 combines with J gene TRBJ1-2, with D perhaps TRBD1 (5 bases). Trimming took 7 bases from V and 8 from J, leaving 11 bases between them. CDR1 and CDR2 from the germline V gene are SEHNR and FQNEAQ (reference sequence). The CDR3 totals 11 residues. CDR3 residues: CASTGGVGYTF. CDR3 nucleotides: TGTGCCAGCACAGGAGGGGTGGGCTACACCTTC.

As concerns this clonotype: At one boundary the junction diverges from the germline segment, which might be a read error. The chain's CDR3 is CVIRASSGRKANEQYF. The CDR3 nucleotides read TGTGTCATCAGGGCTTCTAGCGGGAGGAAGGCCAACGAGCAGTACTTC. The V and J genes are TRBV10-3 and TRBJ2-7, with TRBD2 matching 11 bases. CDR3 length equals 16 residues. The germline CDR1 and CDR2 sequences are ENHRY and SYGVKD.

Details on this clonotype: This may stem from a read error, because a much larger clone lies one nucleotide away. The DNA for the CDR3 is TGTGCCAACAGTGAACGGGCAGGGTTCTACGACGAGCAGTACTTC. The encoded protein is CANSERAGFYDEQYF. The V and J genes are TRBV25-1 and TRBJ2-7, with a possible D match to TRBD1 (5 bases). The CDR3 loop spans 15 amino acids. Germline loops: CDR1 MGHDK, CDR2 SYGVNS.

Sample share makes this clonotype medium-sized (0.01 to 0.1%). CDR3 residues: CASSEPGLNNEQFF. The CDR3 DNA sequence: TGTGCCAGCAGTGAACCGGGACTAAACAATGAGCAGTTCTTC. The chain has TRBV6-1 and TRBJ2-1; 7 bases match TRBD2. This CDR3 has 14 amino acids. Germline V gene sequence: CDR1 MNHNS, CDR2 SASEGT. With 2 bases clipped from V and 5 bases from J, the junction kept 3 bases outside the gene matches.

This clonotype came up a few times. A junction end diverges from the germline sequence, so it may reflect a read error. CDR3 loop: CASSSVAGGYGDEQFF. As DNA, the CDR3 is TGTGCTAGCAGCTCCGTAGCGGGAGGTTATGGCGATGAGCAGTTCTTC. The V gene is TRBV11-2, the J gene TRBJ2-1; 10 nucleotides match TRBD2. This CDR3 has 16 amino acids. CDR1 and CDR2 (germline): SGHAT, FQNNGV.

This clonotype was detected only once. J is TRBJ2-7 and V is TRBV6-5, with D tentatively TRBD2 (6 bases). V was cut by 4 bases and J by 6 bases, with 16 bases left in between. Germline-derived CDR1 and CDR2 are MNHEY and SVGAGI. The CDR3 sequence is 14 residues long. CDR3 region: CASSSGGASLEQYF. The CDR3 DNA is TGTGCCAGCAGTTCCGGCGGGGCTAGCCTCGAGCAGTACTTC.

To note about this clonotype: This may be a read error, as it is one base from a much larger clone. The chain has TRBV24-1 and TRBJ1-1; 8 nucleotides align to TRBD1. CDR1 and CDR2 from the germline V gene are KGHDR and SFDVKD. There are 17 residues in the CDR3. For the CDR3, the DNA is TGTGCCATCATAAACCGAGAGGACAGGGCGCCACACACTGAAACTTTCTTT. Protein: CAIINREDRAPHTETFF.

With respect to this clonotype: A much bigger clone sits one base away, suggesting this may be a read error. The chain uses TRBV30 and TRBJ2-1, with D perhaps being TRBD1 or TRBD2 (5 bases each). V was pared by 4 bases and J by 1 base, with 14 bases between. The CDR3 is made up of 15 amino acids. Germline assignment: CDR1 GTSNPN and CDR2 SVGIG (reference sequence). The DNA of the CDR3 is TGTGCCTGGAATCGGGACCGAGGATCCTACAATGAGCAGTTCTTC. This sequence encodes CAWNRDRGSYNEQFF. The full variable domain, rest sourced from reference TRBV30 and TRBJ2-1, is SQTIHQWPATLVQPVGSPLSLECTVEGTSNPNLYWYRQAAGRGLQLLFYSVGIGQISSEVPQNLSASRPQDRQFILSSKKLLLSDSGFYLCAWNRDRGSYNEQFFGPGTRLTVL.